This T cell receptor beta chain was captured in a study of OX40 agonist ivuxolimab in advanced cancers. The method was immunoSEQ multiplex PCR; TCRdb's version includes in-frame clones alone and lacks a portion of them. Among 50,000 to 70,000 clones listed, roughly 84% were seen once. The CDR3 runs to 15 residues. Germline CDR1 reads SGHNT; CDR2 reads YYREEE (reference sequence). V dropped 0 bases and J dropped 0 bases, with 8 bases sitting between them. The chain couples TRBV5-4 to TRBJ2-3; tentative D call: TRBD2 (5 bases). Source: CD4+ or CD8+ T cells sorted from blood, taken in a trial of the OX40 agonist ivuxolimab. The sequence was collected from an adult with an advanced solid tumor such as melanoma, head and neck, liver or kidney cancer. CDR3 coding DNA: TGTGCCAGCAGCTTGGTGGGAGCAAGCACAGATACGCAGTATTTT. Protein product: CASSLVGASTDTQYF.